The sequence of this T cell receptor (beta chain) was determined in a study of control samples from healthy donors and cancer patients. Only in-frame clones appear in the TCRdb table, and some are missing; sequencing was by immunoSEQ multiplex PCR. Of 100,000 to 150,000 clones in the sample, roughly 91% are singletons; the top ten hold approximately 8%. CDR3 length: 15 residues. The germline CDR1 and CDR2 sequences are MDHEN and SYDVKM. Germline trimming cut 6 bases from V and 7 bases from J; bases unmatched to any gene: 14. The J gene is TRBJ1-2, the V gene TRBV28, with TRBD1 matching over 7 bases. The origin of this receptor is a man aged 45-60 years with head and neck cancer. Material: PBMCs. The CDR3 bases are TGTGCCAGCAGAACCGGACAGGACTTCTGGGGTGGCTACACCTTC. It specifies CASRTGQDFWGGYTF.